The 32 T cell receptor beta chains in this list originate from one sample, sequenced in a study of blood T cell repertoires in COVID-19 (dated by TCRdb to the early 2020s). The library was obtained by the immunoSEQ multiplex PCR assay. TCRdb re-hosts the immuneACCESS table, in-frame sequences only. Its copies lack some clones; in the studies checked, an unresolved V gene accounts for under half of them, and the cause for the rest is not known. This sample gives around 130,000 clones in total; around 88% of them show up just once. Less than 2.5% of the sample rests with the top ten. Sample: PBMCs or T cells enriched from blood (not recorded which). These receptors all stem from a woman aged 50 to 65 who had recovered from COVID-19.

The chain combines TRBV7-9 with TRBJ1-4; 9 nucleotides match TRBD1. This CDR3 has 14 amino acids. The germline CDR1 and CDR2 sequences are SEHNR and FQNEAQ (reference sequence). V lost 5 bases to trimming and J lost 7 bases; unmatched junction nucleotides: 5. The chain's CDR3 is CASSAGTGSEKLFF. The CDR3 DNA sequence: TGTGCCAGCAGCGCCGGGACAGGGAGTGAAAAACTGTTTTTT.

This chain joins TRBV24-1 and TRBJ1-3; D is unresolved. V lost 2 bases and J 8 bases, leaving 3 bases between the germline ends. The CDR3 has 11 residues. Germline-derived CDR1 and CDR2 are KGHDR and SFDVKD. CDR3 sequence (DNA): TGTGCCACCAGTGATTCGTACACCATATATTTT. This encodes CATSDSYTIYF.

The chain is built from TRBV5-5 and TRBJ1-5; the D gene is possibly TRBD1 (6 bases). Germline V gives CDR1 SGHKS, CDR2 YYEKEE (reference sequence). With 4 bases removed from V and 4 bases from J, the gap between germline ends came to 21 bases. The CDR3 has 17 residues. As DNA, the CDR3 is TGTGCCAGCAGCCCCCGGGCGACAGGATCCGATAATCAGCCCCAGCATTTT. Amino acid sequence: CASSPRATGSDNQPQHF.

This clone was seen at least ten times. The chain employs TRBV29-1 and TRBJ2-7; a weak D match, TRBD2 (5 bases). CDR3 length: 16 residues. The germline gives CDR1 SQVTM, CDR2 ANQGSEA. V shed 1 base and J shed 0 bases, with 16 bases lying between them. CDR3 region: CSVEGPGGLSSYEQYF. DNA of the CDR3: TGCAGCGTTGAAGGCCCAGGAGGCCTTAGCTCCTACGAGCAGTACTTC.

This sequence joins TRBV19 and TRBJ2-7; D possibly corresponds to TRBD2 (7 bases). The V gene's germline CDR1 is LNHDA and CDR2 SQIVND (reference sequence). Deletions cut 1 base from V and 0 bases from J, with 10 bases between. This CDR3 contains 15 residues. The CDR3 reads CASSIAGGLSYEQYF. Here the CDR3 DNA reads TGTGCCAGTAGTATAGCGGGGGGCCTCTCCTACGAGCAGTACTTC. Filled out from reference TRBV19 and TRBJ2-7, the complete variable domain reads DGGITQSPKYLFRKEGQNVTLSCEQNLNHDAMYWYRQDPGQGLRLIYYSQIVNDFQKGDIAEGYSVSREKKESFPLTVTSAQKNPTAFYLCASSIAGGLSYEQYFGPGTRLTVT.

This clone was detected only once. This rearrangement joins TRBV7-2 to TRBJ2-7, with 11 positions matching TRBD1. V lost 0 bases, J lost 7 bases, and 8 bases stayed unmatched. The CDR3 contains 16 residues. CDR1 is SGHTA and CDR2 is FQGNSA in the germline V gene. The DNA of the CDR3 is TGTGCCAGCAGCTTAGCGCCCGGGACAGGGGGTAAAGAGCAGTACTTC. Encoded protein: CASSLAPGTGGKEQYF. Together with reference TRBV7-2 and TRBJ2-7, the CDR3 gives the full variable domain: GAGVSQSPSNKVTEKGKDVELRCDPISGHTALYWYRQSLGQGLEFLIYFQGNSAPDKSGLPSDRFSAERTGGSVSTLTIQRTQQEDSAVYLCASSLAPGTGGKEQYFGPGTRLTVT.

This rearrangement joins TRBV7-9 to TRBJ1-2; 7 bases fit TRBD1. Trimming cost V 4 bases and J 3 bases; bases outside gene matches: 5. CDR1 is SEHNR, CDR2 FQNEAQ, per germline (reference sequence). This CDR3 is built from 14 residues. The CDR3 reads CASSSTGQHYGYTF. For the CDR3, the DNA is TGTGCCAGCAGCTCCACGGGACAGCACTATGGCTACACCTTC.

This chain uses TRBV3-1 (or the pseudogene TRBV3-2) with TRBJ1-1; no definite D call. The CDR3 has 14 amino acids. Trimming left V 7 bases short and J 1 base short, with 13 bases between. The V gene's germline CDR1 is LGHDT and CDR2 YNNKEL (reference sequence). CDR3 in amino acids: CASTSWGGNTEAFF. In DNA form, the CDR3 reads TGTGCCAGCACCTCATGGGGAGGGAACACTGAAGCTTTCTTT.

The rearrangement uses TRBV11-3 and TRBJ2-7, with a tentative D call TRBD1 (6 bases). The CDR3 consists of 15 residues. Germline assignment: CDR1 SGHNT and CDR2 YENEEA. Trimming stripped 1 base from V and 0 bases from J, with 10 bases between. CDR3 nucleotides: TGTGCCAGCAGCTTAGCAGCAGGGGCCTCCTACGAGCAGTACTTC. It specifies CASSLAAGASYEQYF.

This chain uses TRBV5-6 with TRBJ1-1; TRBD1 matches at 7 bases. The CDR3 length is 13 residues. With 6 bases clipped from V and 5 bases from J, the junction kept 7 bases outside the gene matches. Germline loops: CDR1 SGHDT, CDR2 YYEEEE. The DNA of the CDR3 is TGTGCCAGCAATTACAGGGGTGAGACTGAAGCTTTCTTT. This sequence encodes CASNYRGETEAFF.

This chain connects TRBV30 to TRBJ1-5; tentatively, D is TRBD1 (6 bases). The germline V gene has CDR1 GTSNPN and CDR2 SVGIG (reference sequence). The CDR3 loop spans 14 amino acids. The V gene lost 3 bases and the J gene lost 7 bases, with 16 bases spanning the gap. CDR3 region: CAWSMAGARQPQHF. The CDR3 DNA follows: TGTGCCTGGAGCATGGCAGGGGCCCGCCAGCCCCAGCATTTT.

This clone was detected only once. V and J are TRBV27 and TRBJ2-2; D possibly corresponds to TRBD1 (6 bases). Germline-derived CDR1 and CDR2 are MNHEY and SMNVEV (reference sequence). V gave up 6 bases and J gave up 4 bases, with 15 bases separating them. The CDR3 totals 15 residues. CDR3 sequence (DNA): TGTGCCAGCAGGATTTTGGGGGCTACCACCGGGGAGCTGTTTTTT. Translating gives CASRILGATTGELFF.

V gene TRBV11-3 combines with J gene TRBJ2-7, with TRBD1 as a possible D gene (5 bases). The CDR3 is 13 residues long. Trimming removed 10 bases at V and 1 base at J, with 14 bases between. Germline V gives CDR1 SGHNT, CDR2 YENEEA. The DNA of the CDR3 is TGTGCCACTACATGGGCAGGGTCCTACGAGCAGTACTTC. It is translated as CATTWAGSYEQYF.

Notes on this clone: An end of the junction differs from the germline gene, which may be a read error. The rearrangement joins TRBV2 to TRBJ1-6, with D possibly TRBD1 on 5 matching bases. Germline V gives CDR1 SNHLY, CDR2 FYNNEI. The CDR3 has 14 amino acids. The CDR3 loop is CASSQKGVNAPLHF. DNA for the CDR3: TGTGCCAGCAGCCAGAAAGGGGTTAATGCACCCCTCCACTTT.

The rearrangement joins TRBV5-4 to TRBJ2-1, with unresolved D. Germline V CDR1 and CDR2: SGHNT, YYREEE (reference sequence). Trimming left V 1 base short and J 3 bases short, with 2 bases between. This CDR3 comprises 12 residues. This CDR3 reads CASSLYYNEQFF. The CDR3 DNA follows: TGTGCCAGCAGCTTGTACTACAATGAGCAGTTCTTC. The variable domain in full, completed from reference TRBV5-4 and TRBJ2-1, reads ETGVTQSPTHLIKTRGQQVTLRCSSQSGHNTVSWYQQALGQGPQFIFQYYREEENGRGNFPPRFSGLQFPNYSSELNVNALELDDSALYLCASSLYYNEQFFGPGTRLTVL.

V and J are TRBV6-5 and TRBJ2-1; 10 positions match TRBD2. V shed 8 bases and J 6 bases; nucleotides not matched to a gene: 7. The CDR3 sequence is 14 residues long. The germline V gene has CDR1 MNHEY and CDR2 SVGAGI. This CDR3 is CASGAGGPFNEQFF. The CDR3 DNA sequence: TGTGCCAGCGGAGCGGGGGGGCCTTTCAATGAGCAGTTCTTC.

The CDR3 protein is CASSGQYSNQPQHF. In DNA form, the CDR3 reads TGTGCCAGCAGCGGACAGTATAGCAATCAGCCCCAGCATTTT. The chain employs TRBV21-1 and TRBJ1-5; TRBD1 reflects the table's D call only, with no check against the DNA. TRBV21-1 is a documented pseudogene. The CDR3 is made up of 14 amino acids.

The rearrangement joins TRBV9 to TRBJ1-5; TRBD1 agrees at 8 bases. Unmatched junction bases numbered 13, after V lost 0 bases and J lost 5 bases. There are 18 residues in the CDR3. CDR1 is SGDLS, CDR2 YYNGEE, per germline. CDR3 protein: CASSVVPRDRGLDQPQHF. In DNA, the CDR3 is TGTGCCAGCAGCGTAGTTCCGCGAGACAGGGGACTTGATCAGCCCCAGCATTTT.

The genes are TRBV29-1 and TRBJ1-1; no reliable D call. The CDR3 totals 11 residues. The V end was cut by 4 bases, the J end by 10 bases, with 13 bases between. The germline gives CDR1 SQVTM, CDR2 ANQGSEA. The CDR3 bases are TGCAGCGTTGTAAGCGCATCGACAGCTTTCTTT. Protein product: CSVVSASTAFF.

This sequence joins TRBV29-1 and TRBJ1-2; weak D call: TRBD1 (5 bases). Germline CDR1 reads SQVTM; CDR2 reads ANQGSEA. V lost 6 bases and J 4 bases, leaving 18 bases between the germline ends. This CDR3 spans 14 amino acids. CDR3 sequence reads: CSVVSGATRYGYTF. The CDR3 DNA follows: TGCAGCGTCGTTTCTGGGGCCACCCGCTATGGCTACACCTTC.

The CDR3 DNA reads TGTGCCAGCAGCCCCCGACTAGCGGGGACCTCTGGGACCGGGGAGCTGTTTTTT. This gives the protein CASSPRLAGTSGTGELFF. The chain employs TRBV7-6 and TRBJ2-2, with TRBD2 identical over 11 bases. Germline CDR1 SGHVS, CDR2 FNYEAQ. This CDR3 has 18 amino acids. Trimming cost V 5 bases and J 5 bases; bases outside gene matches: 13.

For the CDR3, the DNA is TGTGCCAGCAGTACAGGTCTCACGTTTGGCTATAGCAATCAGCCCCAGCATTTT. Its protein is CASSTGLTFGYSNQPQHF. The chain joins TRBV28 to TRBJ1-5; maybe TRBD1 (5 bases). CDR1 MDHEN and CDR2 SYDVKM come from the germline V gene. Trimming took off 5 bases at V and 0 bases at J, with 20 bases between the two ends. There are 18 residues in the CDR3.

The gene calls are TRBV5-8 and TRBJ2-7; 12 bases align to TRBD1. The V gene's germline CDR1 is SGHTS and CDR2 YDEGEE. CDR3 length: 14 amino acids. The V and J ends lost 2 bases and 5 bases, in that order; junction bases with no gene match: 2. This CDR3 reads CASSFGTGGDEQYF. As DNA, the CDR3 is TGTGCCAGCAGCTTCGGGACAGGGGGCGACGAGCAGTACTTC.

The gene calls are TRBV6-6 and TRBJ1-5, with a weak D call TRBD1 (5 bases). V shed 2 bases and J shed 4 bases, with 15 bases lying between them. The CDR3 runs 16 residues. The germline V gene has CDR1 MNHNY and CDR2 SVGAGI (reference sequence). This CDR3 is CASSYRAGHRNQPQHF. In DNA, the CDR3 is TGTGCCAGCAGTTACCGGGCGGGGCACCGAAATCAGCCCCAGCATTTT.

V gene TRBV2 combines with J gene TRBJ2-7, with a weak D call TRBD2 (6 bases). Germline loops: CDR1 SNHLY, CDR2 FYNNEI. The CDR3 runs to 12 residues. With 5 bases removed from V and 6 bases from J, the gap between germline ends came to 11 bases. CDR3 protein: CASSRRGGEQYF. DNA for the CDR3: TGTGCCAGCAGTCGGAGGGGAGGCGAGCAGTACTTC.

This clone was counted between two and nine times. The chain recombines TRBV12-3 or TRBV12-4 with TRBJ1-3; D is uncertain. CDR3 length: 12 amino acids. V dropped 6 bases and J dropped 2 bases, with 5 bases sitting between them. The CDR3 loop reads CASRSPGNTIYF. In DNA form, the CDR3 reads TGTGCCAGCAGAAGCCCTGGAAACACCATATATTTT.

This rearrangement joins TRBV11-2 to TRBJ1-2; possibly TRBD1 for D (5 bases). CDR3 length equals 13 residues. From germline, CDR1 is SGHAT and CDR2 FQNNGV. V lost 2 bases to trimming and J lost 8 bases, with 12 bases between them. The CDR3 DNA reads TGTGCCAGCAGCTTACTTACGGGGGACGGCTACACCTTC. Translating it yields CASSLLTGDGYTF.

V usage is TRBV7-9 and J usage is TRBJ1-4; weak D call: TRBD1 (6 bases). Germline CDR1 and CDR2: SEHNR and FQNEAQ (reference sequence). The CDR3 extends over 16 amino acids. With 5 bases removed from V and 0 bases from J, the gap between germline ends came to 13 bases. CDR3 nucleotide sequence: TGTGCCAGCAGCCGTTCGTCAGGGGCAACTAATGAAAAACTGTTTTTT. Its translation is CASSRSSGATNEKLFF.

The chain is built from TRBV6-1 and TRBJ2-5; 8 nucleotides match TRBD1. This CDR3 is 16 amino acids long. V was clipped by 3 bases and J by 7 bases; unmatched bases: 13. Germline lookup yields CDR1 MNHNS and CDR2 SASEGT. The CDR3 loop is CASSEPVSRGLGTQYF. The DNA of the CDR3 is TGTGCCAGCAGTGAGCCGGTTAGCAGGGGGCTCGGGACCCAGTACTTC.

The chain carries TRBV18 and TRBJ2-7; D may be TRBD1 (5 bases). The ends were cut back, 0 bases at V and 5 bases at J, with 20 bases in the middle. CDR3 length: 17 residues. CDR1 and CDR2 (germline): KGHSH, LQKENI. The DNA for the CDR3 is TGTGCCAGCTCACCACCGAAAGGTAGTCAGGGTGGGGACGAGCAGTACTTC. It codes for CASSPPKGSQGGDEQYF. The complete variable domain, with remaining parts taken from reference TRBV18 and TRBJ2-7, reads NAGVMQNPRHLVRRRGQEARLRCSPMKGHSHVYWYRQLPEEGLKFMVYLQKENIIDESGMPKERFSAEFPKEGPSILRIQQVVRGDSAAYFCASSPPKGSQGGDEQYFGPGTRLTVT.

This clone was seen only a few times. V gene TRBV4-1 combines with J gene TRBJ1-6; 8 nucleotides align to TRBD1. The junction had 11 bases not matched to a gene; V was cut back by 0 bases and J by 4 bases. Germline V gene lookup returns CDR1 MGHRA and CDR2 YSYEKL. The CDR3 contains 19 residues. The CDR3 DNA follows: TGCGCCAGCAGCCAAGATTTTTCAGGGGGCGTAAAGTATAATTCACCCCTCCACTTT. Translation: CASSQDFSGGVKYNSPLHF.

V usage is TRBV10-1 and J usage is TRBJ2-3, with 8 bases matching TRBD2. This CDR3 region has 17 residues. Germline CDR1 is WNHNN and CDR2 is SYGVQD (reference sequence). The trim removed 0 bases at V and 3 bases at J, leaving 8 bases unmatched. The CDR3 protein is CASSESSRGGRTDTQYF. The CDR3 DNA reads as TGCGCCAGCAGTGAGTCGTCCCGGGGGGGCCGAACAGATACGCAGTATTTT.